This T cell receptor (beta chain) originates from a study of cytomegalovirus exposure and HLA in healthy donors. Study-wide findings and caveats: Rarity held for most TCR sequences, but there were some public TCRs that occurred in many donors. It was 150 to 200 TCR beta chains that were listed as cytomegalovirus-associated.

These donors were members of the roughly 120-subject validation cohort, a group separate from the roughly 670-subject first cohort. Measured with immunoSEQ multiplex PCR; TCRdb has only the in-frame clones, and not every one. The sample has 110,000 or so clones, about 85% seen once. Worth noting for this clone: Its antigen is unknown.

Input material: PBMCs. This clonotype was obtained from a woman younger than 30 in good health and CMV-seropositive.

CDR3 in DNA: TGTGCCAGCAGCTTAGATGCCCAGGGCACCGGGGAGCTGTTTTTT. Translated: CASSLDAQGTGELFF. This chain uses TRBV11-2 with TRBJ2-2, with a possible D match to TRBD1 (5 bases). Germline values: CDR1 SGHAT, CDR2 FQNNGV. The CDR3 has 15 amino acids. Trimming took off 0 bases at V and 4 bases at J, with 9 bases between the two ends.